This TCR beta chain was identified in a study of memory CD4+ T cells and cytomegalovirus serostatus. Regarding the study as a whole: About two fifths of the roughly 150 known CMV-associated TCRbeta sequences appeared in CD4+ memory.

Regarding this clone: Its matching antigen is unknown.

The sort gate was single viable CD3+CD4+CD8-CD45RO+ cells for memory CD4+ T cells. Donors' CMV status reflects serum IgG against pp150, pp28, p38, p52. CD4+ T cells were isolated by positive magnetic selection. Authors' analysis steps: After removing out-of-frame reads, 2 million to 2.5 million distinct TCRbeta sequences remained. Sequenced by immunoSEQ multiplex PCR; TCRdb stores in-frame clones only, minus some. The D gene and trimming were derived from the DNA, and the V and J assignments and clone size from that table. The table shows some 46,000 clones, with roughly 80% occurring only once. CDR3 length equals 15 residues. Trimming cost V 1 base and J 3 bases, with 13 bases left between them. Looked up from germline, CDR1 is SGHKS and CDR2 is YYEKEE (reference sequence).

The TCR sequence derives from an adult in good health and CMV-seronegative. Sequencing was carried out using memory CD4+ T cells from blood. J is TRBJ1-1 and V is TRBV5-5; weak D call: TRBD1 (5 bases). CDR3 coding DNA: TGTGCCAGCAGCTTGTCGGGGCCTCGAGACACTGAAGCTTTCTTT. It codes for CASSLSGPRDTEAFF.